Below are 23 T cell receptor beta chains sequenced from a single sample in a study of T-cell memory formation after mild COVID-19. A single record per CDR3 protein comes from TCRdb applying MiXCR to the 5' RACE reads. The data contain fewer than 350,000 distinct CDR3 sequences, more than 15% of them singletons. The sample consisted of PBMCs or a T cell subset sorted from them (not recorded which). The receptors here all came from a man younger than 35 who had mild COVID-19 (a few samples of this study predate the infection). Cell type and time point are not known.

This clonotype showed up many times. The chain recombines TRBV5-1 with TRBJ2-1; no definite D call. The CDR3 contains 17 residues. Per germline, CDR1 SGHRS and CDR2 YFSETQ. Trimming removed 3 bases from V and 0 bases from J, with 16 bases in between. The CDR3: CASSSTDFVSSYNEQFF. For the CDR3, the DNA is TGCGCCAGCAGCTCGACTGACTTCGTGAGCTCCTACAATGAGCAGTTCTTC.

The chain couples TRBV24-1 to TRBJ2-5; 7 nucleotides match TRBD2. The CDR3 runs 15 residues. Germline V gene data show CDR1 as KGHDR and CDR2 as SFDVKD. The V segment lost 1 base and the J segment 5 bases; nucleotides outside the gene matches: 6. The CDR3, as DNA: TGTGCCACCAGTGATTTCCTGGCGGGGGTGGAGACCCAGTACTTC. Its translation is CATSDFLAGVETQYF.

V gene TRBV5-1 combines with J gene TRBJ2-7; 11 bases are a match to TRBD2. The V segment lost 3 bases and the J segment 3 bases; nucleotides outside the gene matches: 8. There are 16 residues in the CDR3. Germline V lookup: CDR1 SGHRS, CDR2 YFSETQ. CDR3 nucleotides: TGCGCCAGCAGCTCCGGGCCGACTAGCGGGGTCTACGAGCAGTACGTC. This codes for CASSSGPTSGVYEQYV.

This clonotype was detected many times. The chain couples TRBV3-1 to TRBJ2-5; either TRBD1 or TRBD2 may fit D (6 bases each). V gave up 4 bases and J gave up 1 base, with 19 bases separating them. The CDR3 is made up of 17 amino acids. Germline V gene lookup returns CDR1 LGHDT and CDR2 YNNKEL (reference sequence). This CDR3 is CASSLLGGGGLQETQYF. The DNA for the CDR3 is TGTGCCAGCAGCCTCCTTGGGGGTGGGGGGCTCCAAGAGACCCAGTACTTC.

This chain joins TRBV12-3 or TRBV12-4 and TRBJ2-1; 9 bases align to TRBD1. V shed 7 bases, J shed 3 bases, and the junction held 7 bases outside the gene matches. The CDR3 loop spans 15 amino acids. The CDR3: CASTEQGANYNEQFF. The CDR3 DNA reads as TGTGCCAGCACCGAACAGGGGGCAAACTACAATGAGCAGTTCTTC.

This clonotype has ten or more counts. This rearrangement joins TRBV5-1 to TRBJ2-5, with 7 bases lining up with TRBD2. Germline V gene lookup returns CDR1 SGHRS and CDR2 YFSETQ. The length of the CDR3 is 14 residues. The junction had 6 bases not matched to a gene; V was cut back by 2 bases and J by 5 bases. CDR3 residues: CASSFSGLWETQYF. The DNA for the CDR3 is TGCGCCAGCAGCTTTTCGGGACTATGGGAGACCCAGTACTTC.

This clonotype was counted a few times. The chain recombines TRBV5-1 with TRBJ1-1, with TRBD1 matching 7 bases. Germline lookup yields CDR1 SGHRS and CDR2 YFSETQ. V was clipped by 7 bases and J by 5 bases; unmatched bases: 8. The CDR3 has 13 amino acids. CDR3: CASWEQGLTEAFF. The CDR3 coding sequence is TGCGCCAGCTGGGAACAGGGGCTGACTGAAGCTTTCTTT.

There are many counts of this clonotype. The genes are TRBV30 and TRBJ2-1, with TRBD2 as a possible D gene (5 bases). V lost 0 bases and J lost 7, with 10 bases in between. The CDR3 has 13 amino acids. Germline CDR1 and CDR2: GTSNPN and SVGIG (reference sequence). CDR3 DNA: TGTGCCTGGAGTGTAGGGCTAGCAAATGAGCAGTTCTTC. Translated: CAWSVGLANEQFF.

This clonotype was seen a handful of times. The gene calls are TRBV7-2 and TRBJ1-5; 7 positions agree with TRBD1. This CDR3 is 14 amino acids long. In germline, CDR1 is SGHTA, CDR2 FQGNSA. V shed 5 bases and J 7 bases; nucleotides not matched to a gene: 8. The CDR3 nucleotides read TGTGCCAGCAGCGGCCGAGGGGGCGGGCAGCCCCAGCATTTT. Protein: CASSGRGGGQPQHF.

This chain links TRBV7-2 with TRBJ2-5; 7 nucleotides agree with TRBD1. The CDR3 has 14 residues. V shed 4 bases, J shed 4 bases, and the junction held 6 bases outside the gene matches. The germline CDR1 and CDR2 sequences are SGHTA and FQGNSA. The CDR3 is CASSYGTDSETQYF. The CDR3, as DNA: TGTGCCAGCAGCTATGGGACAGATTCAGAGACCCAGTACTTC.

There are a few counts of this clonotype. This rearrangement joins TRBV12-3 or TRBV12-4 to TRBJ2-5; D possibly corresponds to TRBD2 (5 bases). V was pared by 2 bases and J by 1 base, with 8 bases between. The CDR3 runs to 14 residues. For the CDR3, the DNA is TGTGCCAGCAGTTTACCGGAGGCCCAAGAGACCCAGTACTTC. Translation gives CASSLPEAQETQYF.

The rearrangement uses TRBV9 and TRBJ2-2; D is unclear. The CDR3 has 14 residues. Germline V CDR1 and CDR2: SGDLS, YYNGEE. V lost 3 bases and J lost 0, with 6 bases in between. The DNA of the CDR3 is TGTGCCAGCAGCGGACCTCCGAACACCGGGGAGCTGTTTTTT. Residues: CASSGPPNTGELFF.

This clonotype was detected only a few times. The V call is TRBV2, the J call TRBJ1-4; D remains unclear. Deletions cut 7 bases from V and 5 bases from J, with 14 bases between. Per germline, CDR1 SNHLY and CDR2 FYNNEI. The CDR3 extends over 14 amino acids. CDR3 sequence (DNA): TGTGCCAGCAACCGGGATAGCAAGAATGAAAAACTGTTTTTT. Protein: CASNRDSKNEKLFF.

In this sample, this clonotype turned up a few times. The chain couples TRBV7-2 to TRBJ1-5; 9 nucleotides match TRBD1. The CDR3 totals 15 residues. The J segment lost 6 bases and the V segment lost 3 bases, leaving 6 bases of the junction unmatched. Germline CDR1 SGHTA, CDR2 FQGNSA. The CDR3 sequence is CASSLGQGTSQPQHF. The DNA for the CDR3 is TGTGCCAGCAGCTTGGGACAGGGAACTAGTCAGCCCCAGCATTTT.

This clonotype was seen at least ten times. The chain carries TRBV6-6 and TRBJ1-5; tentatively, D is TRBD1 (5 bases). The CDR3 has 14 amino acids. Germline V gene lookup returns CDR1 MNHNY and CDR2 SVGAGI (reference sequence). The V end lost 4 bases, the J end lost 2 bases, and 9 bases lay between the germline ends. The CDR3 here is CASSSGVGNQPQHF. The CDR3 nucleotides are TGTGCCAGCAGTTCGGGGGTCGGCAATCAGCCCCAGCATTTT.

This clonotype was counted only a few times. The chain recombines TRBV20-1 with TRBJ2-3, with D uncertain. The V gene lost 1 base and the J gene lost 1 base, with 6 bases spanning the gap. Germline values: CDR1 DFQATT, CDR2 SNEGSKA (reference sequence). The length of the CDR3 is 13 residues. The CDR3 loop is CSARGKGTDTQYF. The CDR3 DNA is TGCAGTGCTAGAGGGAAGGGCACAGATACGCAGTATTTT.

This clonotype was found a few times. The chain links TRBV28 to TRBJ2-1; 9 nucleotides agree with TRBD2. V gave up 2 bases and J gave up 9 bases; unmatched junction bases: 5. Germline CDR1 is MDHEN and CDR2 is SYDVKM. This CDR3 is built from 14 residues. CDR3: CASSLRGGDGEQFF. Here the CDR3 DNA reads TGTGCCAGCAGTTTACGCGGGGGGGATGGTGAGCAGTTCTTC. Supplemented by reference TRBV28 and TRBJ2-1, the full variable domain reads DVKVTQSSRYLVKRTGEKVFLECVQDMDHENMFWYRQDPGLGLRLIYFSYDVKMKEKGDIPEGYSVSREKKERFSLILESASTNQTSMYLCASSLRGGDGEQFFGPGTRLTVL.

J is TRBJ1-2 and V is TRBV3-1, with D perhaps TRBD1 (5 bases). Trimming pared 3 bases from V and 8 bases from J, leaving 13 bases between. The CDR3 covers 13 residues. CDR1 is LGHDT, CDR2 YNNKEL, per germline (reference sequence). CDR3 nucleotide sequence: TGTGCCAGCAGCCAGCAGGGAGCACGGGGCTACACCTTC. Its protein product is CASSQQGARGYTF.

The chain has TRBV12-3 or TRBV12-4 and TRBJ2-3, with TRBD1 as a possible D gene (5 bases). V shed 7 bases and J shed 0 bases, with 11 bases lying between them. CDR3 length: 14 residues. The CDR3 spells CASTPDSSTDTQYF. The CDR3 DNA is TGTGCCAGCACCCCTGACAGTAGCACAGATACGCAGTATTTT.

The chain carries TRBV6-5 and TRBJ1-3, with D possibly matching TRBD1 (6 bases). Trimming removed 2 bases from V and 0 bases from J, with 11 bases in between. The CDR3 is 16 amino acids. Germline V gene lookup returns CDR1 MNHEY and CDR2 SVGAGI. This chain's CDR3 is CASSYGQRLSGNTIYF. The CDR3 nucleotides are TGTGCCAGCAGTTACGGACAGCGTCTCTCTGGAAACACCATATATTTT.

The rearrangement uses TRBV7-2 and TRBJ2-5; D is unresolved. The CDR3 loop spans 18 amino acids. Trimming cost V 5 bases and J 0 bases, with 22 bases left between them. Germline V gene data show CDR1 as SGHTA and CDR2 as FQGNSA. The CDR3 DNA follows: TGTGCCAGCAGCCACTTCTCGGACGGATCTACGTACCAAGAGACCCAGTACTTC. It yields the protein CASSHFSDGSTYQETQYF.

CDR3 sequence reads: CASSAGGAYYNEQFF. The DNA of the CDR3 is TGTGCCAGCAGCGCCGGGGGGGCCTACTACAATGAGCAGTTCTTC. V and J are TRBV5-4 and TRBJ2-1; 8 nucleotides match TRBD2. CDR1 and CDR2 from the germline V gene are SGHNT and YYREEE (reference sequence). V shed 4 bases and J 3 bases; nucleotides not matched to a gene: 6. The CDR3 loop spans 15 amino acids. The whole variable domain, filled in from reference TRBV5-4 and TRBJ2-1, reads ETGVTQSPTHLIKTRGQQVTLRCSSQSGHNTVSWYQQALGQGPQFIFQYYREEENGRGNFPPRFSGLQFPNYSSELNVNALELDDSALYLCASSAGGAYYNEQFFGPGTRLTVL.

The chain recombines TRBV20-1 with TRBJ1-1, with D perhaps TRBD1 (5 bases). Trimming took off 2 bases at V and 4 bases at J, with 11 bases between the two ends. The germline V gene encodes CDR1 DFQATT and CDR2 SNEGSKA (reference sequence). CDR3 size: 13 residues. The CDR3: CSARQGGVTEAFF. The CDR3 region has the DNA TGCAGTGCTAGACAGGGTGGGGTCACTGAAGCTTTCTTT.